A selection of T cell receptor beta chains follows, all from one sample in a study of cytomegalovirus exposure and HLA in healthy donors. Generated by immunoSEQ multiplex PCR, the TCRdb table keeps only in-frame clones and is missing some. The sample lists approximately 200,000 clones, around 81% occurring once. Specimen: PBMCs. All receptors derive from a woman younger than 30 in good health and CMV-seropositive. Both conserved end residues are part of each CDR3. A D gene is named only where the DNA matches it firmly. Clone size appears in some rows only: once, few, many, or a class for an expanded clone.

TRBJ1-2,TRBV7-2,NA,few,CASSPRAGGLYGYTF,TGTGCCAGCAGCCCGAGGGCCGGGGGGCTCTATGGCTACACCTTC
TRBJ2-7,TRBV7-2,TRBD2,few,CASSLELLADEQYF,TGTGCCAGCAGCTTAGAGTTACTAGCGGACGAGCAGTACTTC
TRBJ1-1,TRBV19,NA,NA,CASTPGGHWLNTEAFF,TGTGCCAGTACCCCCGGGGGGCATTGGTTGAACACTGAAGCTTTCTTT
TRBJ2-5,TRBV18,NA,NA,CASSPYPGRETQYF,TGTGCCAGCTCACCATATCCAGGGAGGGAGACCCAGTACTTC
TRBJ2-3,TRBV5-6,NA,once,CASSLAAGALTDTQYF,TGTGCCAGCAGCTTGGCCGCGGGGGCCCTCACAGATACGCAGTATTTT
TRBJ1-4,TRBV7-9,TRBD1,NA,CASSGTATNEKLFF,TGTGCCAGCAGCGGGACAGCAACTAATGAAAAACTGTTTTTT
TRBJ1-2,TRBV30,NA,NA,CAWRGHRVNYGYTF,TGTGCCTGGAGGGGGCACAGGGTCAACTATGGCTACACCTTC
TRBJ1-1,TRBV30,NA,NA,CAWRARGPTEAFF,TGTGCCTGGAGGGCCAGGGGCCCGACTGAAGCTTTCTTT
TRBJ2-5,TRBV4-1,NA,NA,CASSRSGETQYF,TGCGCCAGCAGCCGGAGTGGAGAGACCCAGTACTTC
TRBJ1-3,TRBV28,NA,NA,CASSMDNSGNTIYF,TGTGCCAGCAGTATGGACAACTCTGGAAACACCATATATTTT
TRBJ1-1,TRBV15,NA,NA,CATSARWGGPNLNTEAFF,TGTGCCACCAGCGCCCGGTGGGGGGGGCCCAACCTGAACACTGAAGCTTTCTTT
TRBJ2-7,TRBV28,NA,NA,CASSFQGTYEQYF,TGTGCCAGCAGTTTTCAGGGAACCTACGAGCAGTACTTC
TRBJ2-3,TRBV18,TRBD2,NA,CASSPGTSRADTQYF,TGTGCCAGCTCACCGGGGACTAGCCGGGCCGATACGCAGTATTTT
TRBJ1-1,TRBV27,TRBD1,NA,CASSLNRGSTEAFF,TGTGCCAGCAGTTTAAACAGGGGTTCCACTGAAGCTTTCTTT
TRBJ1-5,TRBV2,TRBD1,NA,CASSIRQGANQPQHF,TGTGCCAGCAGTATCCGACAGGGGGCCAATCAGCCCCAGCATTTT
TRBJ2-1,TRBV4-1,TRBD2,NA,CASSLWRGGVDEQFF,TGCGCCAGCAGCCTCTGGCGGGGGGGCGTCGATGAGCAGTTCTTC
TRBJ2-5,TRBV11-1,TRBD2,NA,CASSLLAGLKETQYF,TGTGCCAGCAGCCTACTAGCGGGGCTCAAAGAGACCCAGTACTTC
TRBJ1-1,TRBV7-6,NA,NA,CASSLSANTEAFF,TGTGCCAGCAGCTTGAGTGCGAACACTGAAGCTTTCTTT
TRBJ1-2,TRBV29-1,NA,NA,CSADTGQYRYGYTF,TGCAGCGCCGACACGGGACAATATCGCTATGGCTACACCTTC
TRBJ1-1,TRBV5-1,TRBD1,NA,CASSLDRGSMNTEAFF,TGCGCCAGCAGCTTGGACAGGGGAAGTATGAACACTGAAGCTTTCTTT
TRBJ2-1,TRBV11-2,TRBD2,NA,CASSRTGLAGGFF,TGTGCCAGCAGCCGAACGGGACTAGCCGGGGGGTTCTTC
TRBJ1-3,TRBV4-1,NA,NA,CASSQARTASGNTIYF,TGCGCCAGCAGCCAAGCCCGGACAGCCTCTGGAAACACCATATATTTT
TRBJ2-7,TRBV2,TRBD1,NA,CASSVQGIHEQYF,TGTGCCAGCAGTGTACAGGGGATCCACGAGCAGTACTTC
TRBJ2-1,TRBV5-4,TRBD2,NA,CASAPGGLAGGREQFF,TGTGCCAGCGCACCCGGCGGACTAGCGGGGGGTAGGGAGCAGTTCTTC
TRBJ2-1,TRBV6-6,NA,NA,CASSYSSPYNEQFF,TGTGCCAGCAGTTACTCGAGCCCATACAATGAGCAGTTCTTC
TRBJ1-1,TRBV30,TRBD1,NA,CALNRGGSEAFF,TGTGCCCTAAACAGGGGGGGTTCTGAAGCTTTCTTT
TRBJ2-5,TRBV9,NA,NA,CASSVVGIPQETQYF,TGTGCCAGCAGCGTAGTGGGCATCCCCCAAGAGACCCAGTACTTC
TRBJ1-2,TRBV29-1,NA,NA,CSVEVLQGYYGYTF,TGCAGCGTTGAAGTGTTACAGGGATACTATGGCTACACCTTC
TRBJ1-6,TRBV4-3,TRBD1,few,CASSQERQGADSPLHF,TGCGCCAGCAGCCAAGAAAGACAGGGGGCGGATTCACCCCTCCACTTT
TRBJ1-6,TRBV5-1,NA,NA,CASSLETDGNSPLHF,TGCGCCAGCAGCTTGGAGACAGACGGTAATTCACCCCTCCACTTT
TRBJ2-3,TRBV7-9,NA,few,CASSLETGSTDTQYF,TGTGCCAGCAGCTTAGAGACAGGAAGTACAGATACGCAGTATTTT
TRBJ2-1,TRBV19,NA,few,CASRVELSLNEQFF,TGTGCCAGTAGAGTGGAGCTCTCCCTGAATGAGCAGTTCTTC
TRBJ1-1,TRBV7-8,NA,NA,CASSLAAGVVGAFF,TGTGCCAGCAGCTTAGCGGCCGGAGTAGTGGGAGCTTTCTTT
TRBJ1-1,TRBV11-3,NA,NA,CASSLGAGRSTEAFF,TGTGCCAGCAGCTTAGGGGCGGGAAGGAGCACTGAAGCTTTCTTT
TRBJ2-5,TRBV5-1,NA,few,CASSLTGLLETQYF,TGCGCCAGCAGCTTGACAGGGCTATTGGAGACCCAGTACTTC
TRBJ2-1,TRBV9,TRBD2,NA,CASSAGGGTSGNNEQFF,TGTGCCAGCAGCGCAGGGGGGGGGACTAGCGGTAATAATGAGCAGTTCTTC
TRBJ1-5,TRBV6-1,NA,NA,CASSEQGVQQPQHF,TGTGCCAGCAGTGAACAGGGTGTTCAACAGCCCCAGCATTTT
TRBJ2-3,TRBV19,TRBD2,NA,CASSPGLAEFTDTQYF,TGTGCCAGTAGTCCAGGACTAGCGGAGTTCACAGATACGCAGTATTTT
TRBJ2-3,TRBV30,TRBD2,NA,CAWSVLAAYSYTQYF,TGTGCCTGGAGTGTACTAGCGGCTTACTCATATACGCAGTATTTT
TRBJ1-4,TRBV9,TRBD1,NA,CASSGTGAEGEKLFF,TGTGCCAGCAGCGGAACAGGGGCTGAAGGTGAAAAACTGTTTTTT
TRBJ2-7,TRBV28,NA,NA,CASSPTGAYEQYF,TGTGCCAGCAGTCCGACGGGGGCCTACGAGCAGTACTTC
TRBJ2-1,TRBV19,TRBD2,NA,CASSIVPAGGHNEQFF,TGTGCCAGTAGTATAGTTCCAGCGGGGGGGCACAATGAGCAGTTCTTC
TRBJ2-5,TRBV5-4,NA,once,CASSLRPVQETQYF,TGTGCCAGCAGCTTGCGCCCAGTCCAAGAGACCCAGTACTTC
TRBJ2-1,TRBV7-9,TRBD2,NA,CASSLPQRGSYNEQFF,TGTGCCAGCAGCTTACCCCAGCGGGGCTCCTACAATGAGCAGTTCTTC
TRBJ2-5,TRBV7-2,TRBD2,NA,CASSSEGLARETQYF,TGTGCCAGCAGCTCGGAGGGACTAGCGAGAGAGACCCAGTACTTC
TRBJ2-3,TRBV30,NA,NA,CAWQRGPNTDTQYF,TGTGCCTGGCAGAGAGGGCCTAACACAGATACGCAGTATTTT
TRBJ2-2,TRBV5-4,NA,NA,CASSLGGRSGELFF,TGTGCCAGCAGCTTGGGGGGGCGGTCCGGGGAGCTGTTTTTT
TRBJ2-5,TRBV7-7,NA,NA,CASRGGLQETQYF,TGTGCCAGCAGGGGGGGACTGCAAGAGACCCAGTACTTC
TRBJ2-1,TRBV19,NA,NA,CASTPLYAGSTNEQFF,TGTGCCAGTACCCCGTTATACGCAGGCTCAACGAATGAGCAGTTCTTC
TRBJ2-3,TRBV15,TRBD2,NA,CATSTPSGGERDTQYF,TGTGCCACCAGCACCCCTAGCGGGGGGGAACGAGATACGCAGTATTTT